This TCR beta chain is drawn from a study of blood T cell repertoires in COVID-19. Across the whole study: Sample material is recorded as cDNA or gDNA derived from T cells, B-cell-depleted T cells, or PBMCs.

The CDR3 covers 12 residues. The germline CDR1 and CDR2 sequences are KGHSH and LQKENI. Trimming removed 2 bases at V and 6 bases at J, with 7 bases between. Data came from immunoSEQ multiplex PCR; TCRdb stores just in-frame clones and leaves some out. The sample lists over 150,000 clones; 80% to 85% were seen once. The rearrangement joins TRBV18 to TRBJ1-1; D may be TRBD1 (6 bases). The sequence derives from a woman older than 75 with active or convalescent COVID-19. The sequencing sample was made of peripheral blood. For the CDR3, the DNA is TGTGCCAGCTCACCAGGGGGCGCTGAAGCTTTCTTT. Its protein product is CASSPGGAEAFF. The full variable domain, in which reference TRBV18 and TRBJ1-1 provide the parts outside the CDR3, is NAGVMQNPRHLVRRRGQEARLRCSPMKGHSHVYWYRQLPEEGLKFMVYLQKENIIDESGMPKERFSAEFPKEGPSILRIQQVVRGDSAAYFCASSPGGAEAFFGQGTRLTVV.